Described below is a single T cell receptor (beta chain) sequence and its context. This sample was included in a study of T cells in Graves' hyperthyroidism and ophthalmopathy. V was clipped by 3 bases and J by 5 bases; unmatched bases: 3. Germline V gene data show CDR1 as KGHSH and CDR2 as LQKENI. CDR3 length: 14 residues. RNA transcripts provided the source from which TCR beta CDR3 regions were amplified. TCR CDR3 regions were first amplified by RT-PCR with HTBI primers. TCRdb called the multiplex PCR reads again in MiXCR, with one record for every CDR3 protein. The sample includes roughly 360,000 distinct CDR3 sequences, roughly 14% of them seen just once. Patients aged 18 to 65 had newly diagnosed hyperthyroidism that had lasted under 2 months. Together with thyroid ultrasound, orbital computed tomography, serum thyroxine and TRAb, clinical symptoms were used for diagnoses.

This chain connects TRBV18 to TRBJ1-5, with TRBD1 identical over 8 bases. Sequencing input: blood. The sequence was obtained from a man between 25 and 39 years old with Graves' hyperthyroidism that later progressed to Graves' ophthalmopathy. CDR3 in amino acids: CASSPSRGHQPQHF. In DNA, the CDR3 is TGTGCCAGCTCACCCTCCAGGGGGCATCAGCCCCAGCATTTT.